The rows below give T cell receptor beta chains drawn from one sample of a study of beta chain features in type 1 diabetes. Clones were sequenced by immunoSEQ multiplex PCR, and TCRdb holds only the in-frame ones, with some missing. Altogether about 340,000 clones are present, 8% being singletons, with the ten largest covering 0.44%. Sequencing was carried out using central memory CD4+ T cells from blood. The receptors were sampled from a woman aged 18-35 years in good health. CDR3s include the opening cysteine and the closing phenylalanine or tryptophan. Each record gives: CDR3 DNA, CDR3 protein, clone size, J gene, V gene, D gene. D genes are given only for firm matches. Clone size is given for some rows only: seen once, a few or many times, or a class if the clone is expanded.

CDR3 DNA: TGTGCCAGCAGCCGCAGGGGGCCCGCAGATACGCAGTATTTT; CDR3 protein: CASSRRGPADTQYF; clone size: few; J gene: TRBJ2-3; V gene: TRBV7-3; D gene: TRBD1
CDR3 DNA: TGTGCCAGCAGCCCCAGACTAGCGGGGAGGTTCGAGCAGTACTTC; CDR3 protein: CASSPRLAGRFEQYF; clone size: few; J gene: TRBJ2-7; V gene: TRBV7-8; D gene: TRBD2
CDR3 DNA: TGTGCCAGCAGCCAGATAGCGGGACGCGGTCAGTCCGTCAATGAGCAGTTCTTC; CDR3 protein: CASSQIAGRGQSVNEQFF; clone size: many; J gene: TRBJ2-1; V gene: TRBV14; D gene: TRBD2
CDR3 DNA: TGTGCCACCAGCAGAGAGATACAGGGATGGGGAGTCATAGAGACCCAGTACTTC; CDR3 protein: CATSREIQGWGVIETQYF; clone size: NA; J gene: TRBJ2-5; V gene: TRBV15; D gene: NA
CDR3 DNA: TGTGCCAGCAGCGAACCCCCGGGACAGGGGGTCACTGAAGCTTTCTTT; CDR3 protein: CASSEPPGQGVTEAFF; clone size: NA; J gene: TRBJ1-1; V gene: TRBV5-4; D gene: TRBD1
CDR3 DNA: TGTGCCACCAGCAGAGCTCCAGATACGCAGTATTTT; CDR3 protein: CATSRAPDTQYF; clone size: NA; J gene: TRBJ2-3; V gene: TRBV15; D gene: NA
CDR3 DNA: TGTGCCAGCAGTTATGGGACAGTGTCGAACACCGGGGAGCTGTTTTTT; CDR3 protein: CASSYGTVSNTGELFF; clone size: NA; J gene: TRBJ2-2; V gene: TRBV6-5; D gene: TRBD1
CDR3 DNA: TGCGCCAGCAGCGAAAACCTCGTGGGAAACACCATATATTTT; CDR3 protein: CASSENLVGNTIYF; clone size: NA; J gene: TRBJ1-3; V gene: TRBV5-1; D gene: NA
CDR3 DNA: TGTGCCAGCAGTCAAGGAGAATCGCCGTGGCCCCAGCATTTT; CDR3 protein: CASSQGESPWPQHF; clone size: NA; J gene: TRBJ1-5; V gene: TRBV6-5; D gene: NA
CDR3 DNA: TGTGCCAGCATTCTGACAGGGGGCAACCAGCCCCAGCATTTT; CDR3 protein: CASILTGGNQPQHF; clone size: few; J gene: TRBJ1-5; V gene: TRBV6-1; D gene: TRBD1
CDR3 DNA: TGTGCCAGTAGCCCGGGACAGGGTGCGACTGAAGCTTTCTTT; CDR3 protein: CASSPGQGATEAFF; clone size: many; J gene: TRBJ1-1; V gene: TRBV19; D gene: TRBD1
CDR3 DNA: TGTGCCAGCAGTGCTTGGGGGTCGGACACCGGGGAGCTGTTTTTT; CDR3 protein: CASSAWGSDTGELFF; clone size: few; J gene: TRBJ2-2; V gene: TRBV6-1; D gene: NA
CDR3 DNA: TGTGCCAGCAGCCAAGGGTACCGACTAGCGGTGCGCAGACCCCCGGAGACCCAGTACTTC; CDR3 protein: CASSQGYRLAVRRPPETQYF; clone size: few; J gene: TRBJ2-5; V gene: TRBV4-2; D gene: TRBD2
CDR3 DNA: TGTGCCAGCAGCACAGCCGGGACTAGCCCTTCGAATGAGCAGTTCTTC; CDR3 protein: CASSTAGTSPSNEQFF; clone size: few; J gene: TRBJ2-1; V gene: TRBV9; D gene: TRBD2
CDR3 DNA: TGTGCCAGCAGCCCACACAGGGATACTGAAGCTTTCTTT; CDR3 protein: CASSPHRDTEAFF; clone size: many; J gene: TRBJ1-1; V gene: TRBV28; D gene: NA
CDR3 DNA: TGTGCCACCCGTCAGTGGGGCGCCAACGGGGATCAGCCCCAGCATTTT; CDR3 protein: CATRQWGANGDQPQHF; clone size: few; J gene: TRBJ1-5; V gene: TRBV19; D gene: NA
CDR3 DNA: TGTGCCAGCAGCGGATCTGGGTCTAACTATGGCTACACCTTC; CDR3 protein: CASSGSGSNYGYTF; clone size: few; J gene: TRBJ1-2; V gene: TRBV5-6; D gene: NA
CDR3 DNA: TGTGCCAGCAGCCCACTAGCGGGAGTGAACACCGGGGAGCTGTTTTTT; CDR3 protein: CASSPLAGVNTGELFF; clone size: few; J gene: TRBJ2-2; V gene: TRBV7-8; D gene: TRBD2
CDR3 DNA: TGTGCCAGCGTTGCCGGCCAGCGGGGATACAATGAGCAGTTCTTC; CDR3 protein: CASVAGQRGYNEQFF; clone size: NA; J gene: TRBJ2-1; V gene: TRBV7-8; D gene: TRBD2
CDR3 DNA: TGTGCCAGCAGTTTATCTCGAGACACCACTGAAGCTTTCTTT; CDR3 protein: CASSLSRDTTEAFF; clone size: NA; J gene: TRBJ1-1; V gene: TRBV27; D gene: NA
CDR3 DNA: TGCAGCGTTGAAGAGCAGCGGGACAATGAGCAGTTCTTC; CDR3 protein: CSVEEQRDNEQFF; clone size: few; J gene: TRBJ2-1; V gene: TRBV29-1; D gene: NA
CDR3 DNA: TGCGCCAGCAGCCAAGGGGGGCGGACTAGCGGGAGTGTAGAAGTAGACACAGATACGCAGTATTTT; CDR3 protein: CASSQGGRTSGSVEVDTDTQYF; clone size: NA; J gene: TRBJ2-3; V gene: TRBV4-3; D gene: TRBD2
CDR3 DNA: TGTGCCATCGCGGACAGGCAAGAGACCCAGTACTTC; CDR3 protein: CAIADRQETQYF; clone size: NA; J gene: TRBJ2-5; V gene: TRBV10-3; D gene: TRBD1
CDR3 DNA: TGTGCCAGCAGTCGAGACGGTGGGGGTGAAAAACTGTTTTTT; CDR3 protein: CASSRDGGGEKLFF; clone size: few; J gene: TRBJ1-4; V gene: TRBV2; D gene: NA
CDR3 DNA: TGTGCCATCGGCCTAGCGGGAGCTAATGAGCAGTTCTTC; CDR3 protein: CAIGLAGANEQFF; clone size: few; J gene: TRBJ2-1; V gene: TRBV10-3; D gene: TRBD2
CDR3 DNA: TGTGCCAGCAGTTTATTTGCCGCGGGACCCCCCAATGAGCAGTTCTTC; CDR3 protein: CASSLFAAGPPNEQFF; clone size: NA; J gene: TRBJ2-1; V gene: TRBV27; D gene: NA
CDR3 DNA: TGTGCCAGCAGCTTACAGGGGTCCACTGAAGCTTTCTTT; CDR3 protein: CASSLQGSTEAFF; clone size: few; J gene: TRBJ1-1; V gene: TRBV7-9; D gene: NA
CDR3 DNA: TGTGCCAGCAGCCGGACAGGGAACACCGGGGAGCTGTTTTTT; CDR3 protein: CASSRTGNTGELFF; clone size: few; J gene: TRBJ2-2; V gene: TRBV5-4; D gene: TRBD1
CDR3 DNA: TGTGCCAGCTCACCACCGGCTAGCGGGAGTTACGAGCAGTACTTC; CDR3 protein: CASSPPASGSYEQYF; clone size: NA; J gene: TRBJ2-7; V gene: TRBV18; D gene: TRBD2
CDR3 DNA: TGTGCCACCACCACGGTAGGCGGGAGGGCCTCCTACAATGAGCAGTTCTTC; CDR3 protein: CATTTVGGRASYNEQFF; clone size: few; J gene: TRBJ2-1; V gene: TRBV15; D gene: TRBD2
CDR3 DNA: TGTGCCAGCAGCTTAGCGGCCGGAACCCTCACAGATACGCAGTATTTT; CDR3 protein: CASSLAAGTLTDTQYF; clone size: few; J gene: TRBJ2-3; V gene: TRBV7-9; D gene: NA
CDR3 DNA: TGTGCCAGCAGTTCCTCTCCTTTAGTAAACACCATATATTTT; CDR3 protein: CASSSSPLVNTIYF; clone size: NA; J gene: TRBJ1-3; V gene: TRBV10-3; D gene: NA
CDR3 DNA: TGTGCCAGCAGCCCGGGACAGGGAAATGAAAAACTGTTTTTT; CDR3 protein: CASSPGQGNEKLFF; clone size: NA; J gene: TRBJ1-4; V gene: TRBV4-2; D gene: TRBD1
CDR3 DNA: TGTGCCAGCGTACGGGGATCAGTTGGAGAGACCCAGTACTTC; CDR3 protein: CASVRGSVGETQYF; clone size: NA; J gene: TRBJ2-5; V gene: TRBV7-2; D gene: NA
CDR3 DNA: TGTGCCAGCGGTAGACAGGGGGGAGTCGAAGCTTTCTTT; CDR3 protein: CASGRQGGVEAFF; clone size: NA; J gene: TRBJ1-1; V gene: TRBV11-2; D gene: TRBD1
CDR3 DNA: TGTGCCAGCAGTCCTCAGCGAAAACTGTTTTTT; CDR3 protein: CASSPQRKLFF; clone size: many; J gene: TRBJ1-4; V gene: TRBV28; D gene: NA
CDR3 DNA: TGTGCCAGTAGTTCGTTGGGACAGTTCTATGGCTACACCTTC; CDR3 protein: CASSSLGQFYGYTF; clone size: few; J gene: TRBJ1-2; V gene: TRBV19; D gene: TRBD1
CDR3 DNA: TGTGCCAGCAGCGGGACAGGGGGTTCCTACGAGCAGTACTTC; CDR3 protein: CASSGTGGSYEQYF; clone size: few; J gene: TRBJ2-7; V gene: TRBV28; D gene: TRBD1
CDR3 DNA: TGTGCCAGCGGCCCGGTGGGGTATCAGGGGATTTATACGCAGTATTTT; CDR3 protein: CASGPVGYQGIYTQYF; clone size: few; J gene: TRBJ2-3; V gene: TRBV7-2; D gene: NA
CDR3 DNA: TGTGCCAGCAGCCATCTCGGAACGGGAGGGCGCAATGAGCAGTTCTTC; CDR3 protein: CASSHLGTGGRNEQFF; clone size: NA; J gene: TRBJ2-1; V gene: TRBV14; D gene: TRBD2
CDR3 DNA: TGTGCCAGCAGCCTGAGCACAGATACGCAGTATTTT; CDR3 protein: CASSLSTDTQYF; clone size: many; J gene: TRBJ2-3; V gene: TRBV7-9; D gene: NA
CDR3 DNA: TGTGCCAGCAGCTTACTAGCGGGAGGGGGAAATGAGCAGTTCTTC; CDR3 protein: CASSLLAGGGNEQFF; clone size: NA; J gene: TRBJ2-1; V gene: TRBV7-2; D gene: TRBD2
CDR3 DNA: TGCGCCAGCAGCCAAGATGTGGGCCTAGCGGGAGTCTGGCCCGGGGAGCTGTTTTTT; CDR3 protein: CASSQDVGLAGVWPGELFF; clone size: NA; J gene: TRBJ2-2; V gene: TRBV4-3; D gene: TRBD2
CDR3 DNA: TGTGCCAGCTCACCACCGTCCCTCTCCTACGAGCAGTACTTC; CDR3 protein: CASSPPSLSYEQYF; clone size: many; J gene: TRBJ2-7; V gene: TRBV18; D gene: NA
CDR3 DNA: TGTGCCAGCAGCCCAGGACAGGGGGGGACAGATACGCAGTATTTT; CDR3 protein: CASSPGQGGTDTQYF; clone size: few; J gene: TRBJ2-3; V gene: TRBV11-1; D gene: TRBD1
CDR3 DNA: TGTGCCAGCACCACAGTCCCAGTTACGTATGAGCAGTTCTTC; CDR3 protein: CASTTVPVTYEQFF; clone size: NA; J gene: TRBJ2-1; V gene: TRBV11-2; D gene: NA
CDR3 DNA: TGTGCCAGCAGCCGACCGGGACAGGGGGCTAACTATGGCTACACCTTC; CDR3 protein: CASSRPGQGANYGYTF; clone size: NA; J gene: TRBJ1-2; V gene: TRBV5-4; D gene: TRBD1
CDR3 DNA: TGTGCCAGCAGCTTATCGGGGGGGAATGAGCAGTTCTTC; CDR3 protein: CASSLSGGNEQFF; clone size: NA; J gene: TRBJ2-1; V gene: TRBV11-2; D gene: TRBD2
CDR3 DNA: TGTGCCAGCGGGCTAGCCCGCACAGATACGCAGTATTTT; CDR3 protein: CASGLARTDTQYF; clone size: few; J gene: TRBJ2-3; V gene: TRBV6-5; D gene: NA
CDR3 DNA: TGTGCCACCAGCAGAGATTTGGAGGGGAACACTGAAGCTTTCTTT; CDR3 protein: CATSRDLEGNTEAFF; clone size: few; J gene: TRBJ1-1; V gene: TRBV15; D gene: NA
CDR3 DNA: TGTGCCACCAGCAGGGGCCTAGCGGGATCTGGTGAGCAGTTCTTC; CDR3 protein: CATSRGLAGSGEQFF; clone size: NA; J gene: TRBJ2-1; V gene: TRBV15; D gene: TRBD2
CDR3 DNA: TGTGCCAGCAGGGGCGGGAGGGACTACAATGAGCAGTTCTTC; CDR3 protein: CASRGGRDYNEQFF; clone size: few; J gene: TRBJ2-1; V gene: TRBV6-5; D gene: TRBD2
CDR3 DNA: TGCAGCTCCGCCCGGGGGGATACGCAGTATTTT; CDR3 protein: CSSARGDTQYF; clone size: few; J gene: TRBJ2-3; V gene: TRBV29-1; D gene: NA
CDR3 DNA: TGTGCCAGCTCACCACGGGGAGCTAATGAAAAACTGTTTTTT; CDR3 protein: CASSPRGANEKLFF; clone size: NA; J gene: TRBJ1-4; V gene: TRBV18; D gene: NA
CDR3 DNA: TGTGCCAGCAGTACATCCCTCGCAGCCTACGAGCAGTACTTC; CDR3 protein: CASSTSLAAYEQYF; clone size: NA; J gene: TRBJ2-7; V gene: TRBV27; D gene: NA
CDR3 DNA: TGTGCCAGCAGCCAGGGGGACCCGCAGTATTTT; CDR3 protein: CASSQGDPQYF; clone size: many; J gene: TRBJ2-3; V gene: TRBV14; D gene: NA
CDR3 DNA: TGTGCCAGCAGCTTAGCGCTCACTAGTTTCCCCAATGAGCAGTTCTTC; CDR3 protein: CASSLALTSFPNEQFF; clone size: few; J gene: TRBJ2-1; V gene: TRBV7-2; D gene: NA